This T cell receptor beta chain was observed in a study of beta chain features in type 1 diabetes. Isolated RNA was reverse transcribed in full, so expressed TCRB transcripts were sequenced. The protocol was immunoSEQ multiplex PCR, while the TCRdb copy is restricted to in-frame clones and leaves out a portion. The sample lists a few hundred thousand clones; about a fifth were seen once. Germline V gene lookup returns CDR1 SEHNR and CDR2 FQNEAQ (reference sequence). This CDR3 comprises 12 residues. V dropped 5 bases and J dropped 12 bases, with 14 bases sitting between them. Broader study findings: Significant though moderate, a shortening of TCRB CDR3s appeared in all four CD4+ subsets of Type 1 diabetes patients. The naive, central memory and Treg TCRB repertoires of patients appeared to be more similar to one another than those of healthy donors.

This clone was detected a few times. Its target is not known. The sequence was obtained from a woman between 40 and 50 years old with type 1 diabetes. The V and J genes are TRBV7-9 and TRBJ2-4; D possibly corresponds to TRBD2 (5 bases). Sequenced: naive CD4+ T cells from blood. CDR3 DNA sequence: TGTGCCAGCAGCACCCTACGGACTCCTCAGTACTTC. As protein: CASSTLRTPQYF.